Described below is a single TCR beta chain sequence and its context. Its antigen remains unidentified. A junction end diverges from the germline sequence, so it may reflect a read error. This sample is drawn from a study of tumor-infiltrating lymphocytes in primary liver carcinoma. At the level of the study: Patients of both sexes were 30 to 69 years old. Between about 4 and 11 cm across, the tumors were all of stage T1-T3 N0M0.

The template, around 540 ng total RNA, yielded TCR beta cDNA made with a constant-region primer. Three rounds of nested multiplex PCR with slightly modified ARM-PCR produced TCR beta libraries. PCR rounds one and two used TRBV1-TRBV30 forward primers with a C-beta reverse primer for around 11 cycles each. One entry per CDR3 protein, called by TCRdb with MiXCR from the multiplex PCR reads. This table has fewer than 350,000 distinct CDR3 sequences, about 61% appearing once. Study conclusions and caveats: Among the pair types, tumor region pairs showed more overlap than tumor-adjacent and tumor-blood pairs. Unsorted bulk processing meant the study did not compare CD4+ and CD8+ repertoires.

Germline DNA was extracted alongside blood RNA, which was obtained from unsorted whole blood. CDR3 length: 15 amino acids. The origin of this receptor is a middle-aged man with primary liver carcinoma and hepatitis B virus infection. The sample taken for sequencing was peripheral blood. This chain uses TRBV12-3 or TRBV12-4 with TRBJ2-1, with a possible D match to TRBD2 (5 bases). The CDR3 DNA sequence: TGTGCCAGCAGTTCGAGGGCGGAATCCTACGATGAGCAGTTCTTC. Its protein product is CASSSRAESYDEQFF.